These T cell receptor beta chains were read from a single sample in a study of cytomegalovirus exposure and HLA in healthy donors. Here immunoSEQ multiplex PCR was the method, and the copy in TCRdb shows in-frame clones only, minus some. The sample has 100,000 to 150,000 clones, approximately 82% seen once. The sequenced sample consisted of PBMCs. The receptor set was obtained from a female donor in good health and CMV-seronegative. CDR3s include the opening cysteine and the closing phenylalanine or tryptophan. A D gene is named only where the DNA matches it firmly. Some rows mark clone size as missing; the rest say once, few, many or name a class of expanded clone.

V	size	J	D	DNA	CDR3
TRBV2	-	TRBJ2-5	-	TGTGCCAGCATTTATCAAGAGACCCAGTACTTC	CASIYQETQYF
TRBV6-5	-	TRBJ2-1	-	TGTGCCAGCAGTTACTCGAGGCCGGCCCACAATGAGCAGTTCTTC	CASSYSRPAHNEQFF
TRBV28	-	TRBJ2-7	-	TGTGCCAGCAGTTTATCCTTTCCCTACGAGCAGTACTTC	CASSLSFPYEQYF
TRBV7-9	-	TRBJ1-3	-	TGTGCCAGCAGCCTTCTTGTCGGAAACACCATATATTTT	CASSLLVGNTIYF
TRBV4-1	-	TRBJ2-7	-	TGCGCCAGCAGCCGCCGTCAAGGGAGGTACTTC	CASSRRQGRYF
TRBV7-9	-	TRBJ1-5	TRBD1	TGTGCCAGCAGCCCACCTCAGGGGGTGAATCAGCCCCAGCATTTT	CASSPPQGVNQPQHF
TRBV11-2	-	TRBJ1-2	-	TGTGCCAGCAGCGACGGCGGGGGTCGTCTCAGTGGCTACACCTTC	CASSDGGGRLSGYTF
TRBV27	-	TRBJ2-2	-	TGTGCCAGCAGTCTCTTCCCTCGCGGTAACACCGGGGAGCTGTTTTTT	CASSLFPRGNTGELFF
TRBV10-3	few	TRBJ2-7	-	TGTGCCATCAGCGAAGGGGAAGGGGACGAGCAGTACTTC	CAISEGEGDEQYF
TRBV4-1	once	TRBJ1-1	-	TGCGCCAGCAGCCAAATCACCCGGAGGGCCCGGGGCACTGAAGCTTTCTTT	CASSQITRRARGTEAFF
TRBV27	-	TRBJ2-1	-	TGTGCCAGCAGTTTATCAATCAGTTCCTACAATGAGCAGTTCTTC	CASSLSISSYNEQFF
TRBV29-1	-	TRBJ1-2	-	TGCAGCGTTGAGTGGGGGGGCTATGGCTACACCTTC	CSVEWGGYGYTF
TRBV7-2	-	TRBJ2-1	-	TGTGCCAGCAGCTCGTCACAGGGTGGTCTCTACAATGAGCAGTTCTTC	CASSSSQGGLYNEQFF
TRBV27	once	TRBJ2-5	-	TGTGCCAGCAGTTTTCGGATCAGGGAGACCCAGTACTTC	CASSFRIRETQYF
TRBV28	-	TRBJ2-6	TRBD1	TGTGCCACCCGTGGGGACAGGGGACCCTCTGGGGCCAACGTCCTGACTTTC	CATRGDRGPSGANVLTF
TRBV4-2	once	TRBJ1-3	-	TGTGCCAGCAGCCCCGCGGGGTCTGGAAACACCATATATTTT	CASSPAGSGNTIYF
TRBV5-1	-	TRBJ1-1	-	TGCGCCAGCGCTCGGCAGGGGAACACTGAAGCTTTCTTT	CASARQGNTEAFF
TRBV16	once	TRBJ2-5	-	TGTGCCAGCAGCCGGTCAGGAGAGACCCAGTACTTC	CASSRSGETQYF
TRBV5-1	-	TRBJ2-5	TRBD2	TGCGCCAGCAGCTTCCGCGGGAGGGAAGAGACCCAGTACTTC	CASSFRGREETQYF
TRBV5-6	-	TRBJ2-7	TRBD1	TGTGCCAGCAGCTGGGACAGGACTACCTACGAGCAGTACTTC	CASSWDRTTYEQYF
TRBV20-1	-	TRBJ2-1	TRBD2	TGCAGTGCTACGGGACTAGCGGGGCAGTTCTTC	CSATGLAGQFF
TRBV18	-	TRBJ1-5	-	TGTGCCAGCTCACCACCGGGGGGTGTCGAGCCCCAGCATTTT	CASSPPGGVEPQHF
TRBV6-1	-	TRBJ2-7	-	TGTGCCAGCAGTGCCACGTACGGACAGCTTTACGAGCAGTACTTC	CASSATYGQLYEQYF
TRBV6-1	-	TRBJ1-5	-	TGTGCCAGCAGTGGACAGTTTCATCAGCCCCAGCATTTT	CASSGQFHQPQHF
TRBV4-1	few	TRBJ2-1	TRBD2	TGCGCCAGCAGCCTCGGCGGACTAGCGGGAGTTGGTGAGCAGTTCTTC	CASSLGGLAGVGEQFF
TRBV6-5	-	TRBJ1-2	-	TGTGCCAGCAGTTACTCCTCTGGGAGGGACTATGGCTACACCTTC	CASSYSSGRDYGYTF
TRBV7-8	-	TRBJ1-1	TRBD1	TGTGCCAGCCGGGACAGGTTTAACACTGAAGCTTTCTTT	CASRDRFNTEAFF
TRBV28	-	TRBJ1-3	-	TGTGCCAGCAGTTTAGGAGGGAGAAGCGACACCATATATTTT	CASSLGGRSDTIYF
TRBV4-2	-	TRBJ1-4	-	TGTGCCAGCAGCCAAGAAGCCGTCCTCTTAGAAAAACTGTTTTTT	CASSQEAVLLEKLFF
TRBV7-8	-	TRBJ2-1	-	TGTGCCAGCAGCTTATATCCGGGAAGCTCCTACAATGAGCAGTTCTTC	CASSLYPGSSYNEQFF
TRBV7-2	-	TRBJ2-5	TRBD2	TGTGCCAGCAGCCATACCGGGACTAGAGCCGAGACCCAGTACTTC	CASSHTGTRAETQYF
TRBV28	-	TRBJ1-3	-	TGTGCCAGCAAGCGGGGGACATCTGGAAACACCATATATTTT	CASKRGTSGNTIYF
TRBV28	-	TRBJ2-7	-	TGTGCCAGCAGTTTGAGCCGAGACGAGCAGTACTTC	CASSLSRDEQYF
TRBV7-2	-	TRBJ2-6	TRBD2	TGTGCCAGCAGCCTCGGGACTAGCGGGTGGTCTGGGGCCAACGGCCTGACTTTC	CASSLGTSGWSGANGLTF
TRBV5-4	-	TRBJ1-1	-	TGTGCCAGCAGCTTGGTCGGGGAGAACACTGAAGCTTTCTTT	CASSLVGENTEAFF
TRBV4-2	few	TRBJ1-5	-	TGTGCCAGCAGTTTACAGGGAAAGAATCAGCCCCAGCATTTT	CASSLQGKNQPQHF
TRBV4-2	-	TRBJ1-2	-	TGTGCCAGCAGCCACTCGGCTAACTATGGCTACACCTTC	CASSHSANYGYTF
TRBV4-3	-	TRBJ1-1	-	TGCGCCAGCAGCCAAGATCTTTATGGCAGTAAAGCTTTCTTT	CASSQDLYGSKAFF
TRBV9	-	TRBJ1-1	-	TGTGCCAGCAGCGTAGATAATATGAACACTGAAGCTTTCTTT	CASSVDNMNTEAFF
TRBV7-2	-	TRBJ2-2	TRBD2	TGTGCCAGCAGCCCACGGACTAGCGGGAGGACGGGCACCGGGGAGCTGTTTTTT	CASSPRTSGRTGTGELFF
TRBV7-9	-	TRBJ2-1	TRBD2	TGTGCCAGCAGCCCAGAGGTCGGCGGGAGGGCCAGTTTCTACAATGAGCAGTTCTTC	CASSPEVGGRASFYNEQFF
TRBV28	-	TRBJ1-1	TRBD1	TGTGCCAGCAACTCTTGGACAGGGTTCACTGAAGCTTTCTTT	CASNSWTGFTEAFF
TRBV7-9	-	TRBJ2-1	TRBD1	TGTGCCAGCAGCTTAGTCCGAGGACAGGGGGGTAAAGAGCAGTTCTTC	CASSLVRGQGGKEQFF
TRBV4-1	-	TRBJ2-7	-	TGCGCCAGCAGCCAAAGGACTGGAGTAGGCGAGCAGTACTTC	CASSQRTGVGEQYF
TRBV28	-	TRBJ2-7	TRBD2	TGTGCCAGCAGTTTGGCGGGAGCCCGGGAGCAGTACTTC	CASSLAGAREQYF
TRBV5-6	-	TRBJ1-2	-	TGTGCCAGCAGCTTTGGCGGGGAGAGGTATGGCTACACCTTC	CASSFGGERYGYTF
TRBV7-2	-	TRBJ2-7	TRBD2	TGTGCCAGCAACCCTCGGGCGGGAGTGGGTGAGCAGTACTTC	CASNPRAGVGEQYF
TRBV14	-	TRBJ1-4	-	TGTGCCAGCAGCCGCCCGGGAGACCCCAGGGAAAAACTGTTTTTT	CASSRPGDPREKLFF
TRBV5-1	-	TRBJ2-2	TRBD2	TGCGCCAGCAGCTTGGTAGCGGGAGGGCCGAACACCGGGGAGCTGTTTTTT	CASSLVAGGPNTGELFF